Reported below is one T cell receptor (beta chain). What this receptor recognizes is not known. No base-level quality is on record; no much larger clone is a single base apart. The sample's time point label, in plain terms: about 28 days (+/-7) after the second vaccine dose. AZD1222 recipients with second doses at about 4 weeks or about 12 weeks were pooled, because spike-specific TCR depth and breadth did not differ between schedules. Samples from vaccinated people were obtained from the UK trials COV001 and COV002, which included a single-blind randomized controlled phase 2/3 trial of AZD1222 (ChAdOx1 nCoV-19) in healthy adults. For TCRbeta chain sequencing, PBMC samples from trial participants were taken at day 0 and at day 28 after the second dose. These data come from a study of T cell responses to AZD1222 COVID-19 vaccine (dated by TCRdb to about 2021). Study-wide context: TCR sequencing was performed for fewer than 250 trial participants, of whom 200 to 210 were given two doses of AZD1222 and some 25 were given two doses of MenACWY control vaccine. Trial participants were enrolled by age into subgroups of 18-55, 56-69 and 70-plus years, and roughly 160, 29 and 62 TCR-sequenced participants, respectively, were included in these subgroups.

Trimming removed 2 bases from V and 7 bases from J, leaving 15 bases between the germline ends. Taken from cysteine to phenylalanine, the CDR3 has 15 residues. Only CDR3 DNA is held: 45 bases, read in frame from base 1. CDR1 is given as MNHEY and CDR2 as SVGAGI, both from the germline V gene. The CDR3 regions of human TCRbeta chains were analyzed by immunosequencing. The authors' analysis ran thus. TCRs in the repertoires were compared against a reference library of SARS-CoV-2-specific TCRs that had been generated with the MIRA antigen-specificity platform. Breadth was defined as the fraction of unique TCRs that were SARS-CoV-2-associated. Depth was defined as the fraction of total T cells that were SARS-CoV-2-associated. Each spike-specific TCR was assigned to its reactive spike region and to a CD4 or CD8 class using the MIRA data. Log10-transformed breadth and depth values were compared by one-way ANOVA with Sidak's multiple comparisons tests. TCRdb took over this immuneACCESS table, retaining in-frame rearrangements with V and J assigned. Such tables are incomplete; in checked studies, under half of the missing clones stem from an unresolved V gene, and the remainder is unexplained. The D gene and trimming were derived from the DNA, and the V and J assignments and clone size from that table. This sample has 150,000 to 180,000 clones in its table, and approximately 90% of those were observed once. Roughly 1.6% of the sample comes from the top ten.

The paper as a whole reports these results and caveats: Conclusions about previously exposed vaccinees are limited because only six or seven AZD1222 recipients were SARS-CoV-2 seropositive at baseline. After two AZD1222 doses, both the breadth and the depth of spike-specific TCRs were significantly higher than at day 0 and than in MenACWY recipients. In the small 56-69-year group, the increase in depth fell short of significance, most likely because of low power. Most participants were white British and females outnumbered males, and the authors suggested that clonal diversity may have been underestimated. Nearly half of unique spike-specific TCRs reportedly recognized epitopes outside regions mutated in the B.1.351 and B.1.1.7 variants. No day 14 peak-response samples were available, so repertoires were characterized only after the peak T cell response. Vaccine-associated CD4 TCRs spanned the whole spike protein, with dominant responses in regions 160-218 and 743-854.

This sample comprised peripheral blood, obtained 28 days after the second AZD1222 dose. This sequence originates from an adult who received the AZD1222 COVID-19 vaccine. This chain joins TRBV6-5 to TRBJ1-3; TRBD1 is perhaps the D gene, given 6 matching bases. The base sequence is TGTGCCAGCAGTTACGTCGGGGGGCCGGGGAACACCATATATTTT. It codes for CASSYVGGPGNTIYF.